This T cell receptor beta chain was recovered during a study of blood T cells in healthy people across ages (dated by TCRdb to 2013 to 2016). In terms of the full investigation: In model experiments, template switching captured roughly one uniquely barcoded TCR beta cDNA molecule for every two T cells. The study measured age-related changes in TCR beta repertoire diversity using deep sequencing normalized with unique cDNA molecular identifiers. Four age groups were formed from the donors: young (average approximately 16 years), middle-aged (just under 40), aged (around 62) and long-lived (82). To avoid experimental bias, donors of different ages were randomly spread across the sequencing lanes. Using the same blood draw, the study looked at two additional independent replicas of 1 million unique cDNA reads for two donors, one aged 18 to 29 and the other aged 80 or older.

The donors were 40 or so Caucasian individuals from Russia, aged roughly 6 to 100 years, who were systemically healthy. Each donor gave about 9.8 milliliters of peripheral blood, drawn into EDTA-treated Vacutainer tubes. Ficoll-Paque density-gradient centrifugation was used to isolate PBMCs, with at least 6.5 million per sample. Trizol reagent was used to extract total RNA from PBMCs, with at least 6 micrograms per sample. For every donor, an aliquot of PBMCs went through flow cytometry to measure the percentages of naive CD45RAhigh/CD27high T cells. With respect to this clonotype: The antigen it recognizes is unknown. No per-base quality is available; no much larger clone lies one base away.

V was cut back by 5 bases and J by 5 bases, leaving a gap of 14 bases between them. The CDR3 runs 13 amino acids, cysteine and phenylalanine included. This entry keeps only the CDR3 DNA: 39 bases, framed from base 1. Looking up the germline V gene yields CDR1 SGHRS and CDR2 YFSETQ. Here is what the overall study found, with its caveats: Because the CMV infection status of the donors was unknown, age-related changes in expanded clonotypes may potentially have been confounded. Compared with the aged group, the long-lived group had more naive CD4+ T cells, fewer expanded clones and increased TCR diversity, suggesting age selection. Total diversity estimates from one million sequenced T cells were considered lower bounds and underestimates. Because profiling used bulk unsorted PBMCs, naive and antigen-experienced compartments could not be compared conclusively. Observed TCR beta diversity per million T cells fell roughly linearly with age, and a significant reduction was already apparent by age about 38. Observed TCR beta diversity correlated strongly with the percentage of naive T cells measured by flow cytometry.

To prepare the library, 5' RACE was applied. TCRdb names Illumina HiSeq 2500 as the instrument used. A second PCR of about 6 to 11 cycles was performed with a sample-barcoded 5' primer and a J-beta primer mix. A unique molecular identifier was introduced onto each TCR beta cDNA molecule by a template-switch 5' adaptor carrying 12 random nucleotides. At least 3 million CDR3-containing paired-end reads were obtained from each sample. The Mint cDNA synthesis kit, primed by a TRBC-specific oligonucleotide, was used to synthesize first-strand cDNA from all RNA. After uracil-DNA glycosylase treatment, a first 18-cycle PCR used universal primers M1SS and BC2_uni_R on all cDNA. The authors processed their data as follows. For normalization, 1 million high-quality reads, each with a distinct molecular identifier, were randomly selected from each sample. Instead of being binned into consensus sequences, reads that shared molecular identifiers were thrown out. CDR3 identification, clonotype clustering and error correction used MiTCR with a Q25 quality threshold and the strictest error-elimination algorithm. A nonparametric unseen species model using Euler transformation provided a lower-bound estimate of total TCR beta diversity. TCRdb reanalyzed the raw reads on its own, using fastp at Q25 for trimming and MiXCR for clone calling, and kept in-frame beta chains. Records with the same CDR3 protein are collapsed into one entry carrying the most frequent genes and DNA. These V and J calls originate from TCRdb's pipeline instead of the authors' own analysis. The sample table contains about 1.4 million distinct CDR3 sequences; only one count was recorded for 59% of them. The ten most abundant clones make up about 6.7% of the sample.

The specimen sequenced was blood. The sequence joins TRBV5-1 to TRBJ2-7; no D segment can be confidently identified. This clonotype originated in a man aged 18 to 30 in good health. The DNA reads TGCGCCAGCAGGACATTGGACCAGGACGAGCAGTACTTC. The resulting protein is CASRTLDQDEQYF.